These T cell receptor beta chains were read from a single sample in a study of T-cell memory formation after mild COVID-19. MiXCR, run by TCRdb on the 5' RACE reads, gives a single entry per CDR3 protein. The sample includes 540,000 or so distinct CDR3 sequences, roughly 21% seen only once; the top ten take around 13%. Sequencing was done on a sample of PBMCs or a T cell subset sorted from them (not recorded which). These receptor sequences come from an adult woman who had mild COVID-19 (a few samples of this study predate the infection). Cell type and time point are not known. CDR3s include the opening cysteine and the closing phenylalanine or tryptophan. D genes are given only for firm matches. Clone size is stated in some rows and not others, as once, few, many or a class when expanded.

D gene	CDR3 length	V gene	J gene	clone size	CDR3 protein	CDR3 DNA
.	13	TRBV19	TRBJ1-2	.	CASSIDYSHGYTF	TGTGCCAGTAGTATTGATTATAGCCATGGCTACACCTTC
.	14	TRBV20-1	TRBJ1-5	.	CSARTEDSNQPQHF	TGCAGTGCGCGAACTGAAGATAGCAATCAGCCCCAGCATTTT
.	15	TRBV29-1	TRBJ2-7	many	CSVEDRSPLSYEQYF	TGCAGCGTTGAAGATCGGTCTCCTCTCTCCTACGAGCAGTACTTC
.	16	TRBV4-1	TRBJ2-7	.	CASSQPLDSPFYEQYF	TGCGCCAGCAGCCAACCACTCGACAGTCCGTTCTACGAGCAGTACTTC
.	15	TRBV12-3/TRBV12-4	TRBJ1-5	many	CASSLEGLSNQPQHF	TGTGCCAGCAGTTTAGAGGGGCTTAGCAATCAGCCCCAGCATTTT
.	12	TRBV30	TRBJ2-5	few	CAWSTPGGSQYF	TGTGCCTGGAGCACTCCCGGAGGCTCCCAGTACTTC
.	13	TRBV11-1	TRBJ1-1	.	CASSFLKNTEAFF	TGTGCCAGCAGCTTCTTGAAGAACACTGAAGCTTTCTTT
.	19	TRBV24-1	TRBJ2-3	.	CATSDLGPHSGGNTDTQYF	TGTGCCACCAGTGATTTGGGCCCGCATTCAGGGGGGAACACAGATACGCAGTATTTT
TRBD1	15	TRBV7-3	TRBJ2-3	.	CASSPWGQSTDTQYF	TGTGCCAGCAGCCCATGGGGACAGAGCACAGATACGCAGTATTTT
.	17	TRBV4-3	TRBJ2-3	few	CASSQAPTDGITDTQYF	TGCGCCAGCAGCCAAGCCCCCACGGACGGGATCACAGATACGCAGTATTTT
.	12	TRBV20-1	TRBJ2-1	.	CSAPYGIALKFF	TGCAGTGCTCCCTACGGGATAGCTCTTAAGTTCTTC
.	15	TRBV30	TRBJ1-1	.	CAWSQRDRKNTEAFF	TGTGCCTGGAGCCAACGGGACCGAAAGAACACTGAAGCTTTCTTT
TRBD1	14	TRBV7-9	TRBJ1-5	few	CASSLSTGGQPQHF	TGTGCCAGCAGCTTAAGTACAGGGGGTCAGCCCCAGCATTTT
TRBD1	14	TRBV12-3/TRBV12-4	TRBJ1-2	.	CASSPGQGVGGYTF	TGTGCCAGCAGTCCCGGACAGGGGGTCGGGGGCTACACCTTC
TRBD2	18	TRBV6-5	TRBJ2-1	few	CASSYSIGAGGNNNEQFF	TGTGCCAGCAGTTACTCGATTGGCGCGGGAGGGAATAACAATGAGCAGTTCTTC
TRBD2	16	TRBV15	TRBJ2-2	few	CATSTRTSPSTGELFF	TGTGCCACCAGCACCAGGACTAGCCCAAGCACCGGGGAGCTGTTTTTT
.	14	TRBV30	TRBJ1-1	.	CAWSVGSIATEAFF	TGTGCCTGGAGTGTCGGGTCCATTGCCACTGAAGCTTTCTTT
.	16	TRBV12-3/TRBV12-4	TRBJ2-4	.	CASSLEGRLAKNIQYF	TGTGCCAGCAGTTTAGAAGGACGTCTAGCCAAAAACATTCAGTACTTC
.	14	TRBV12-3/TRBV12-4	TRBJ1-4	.	CASSAGVTNEKLFF	TGTGCCAGCAGTGCAGGGGTGACTAATGAAAAACTGTTTTTT
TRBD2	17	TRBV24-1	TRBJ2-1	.	CATSEHSGGKTYNEQFF	TGTGCCACCAGTGAACATAGCGGGGGAAAGACCTACAATGAGCAGTTCTTC
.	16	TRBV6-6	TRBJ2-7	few	CASSYIAVPRAGEQYF	TGTGCCAGCAGTTACATCGCCGTCCCGAGGGCCGGGGAGCAGTACTTC
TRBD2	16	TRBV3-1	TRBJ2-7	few	CASSRLSGGAAYEQYF	TGTGCCAGCAGCCGGCTCAGCGGGGGGGCCGCCTACGAGCAGTACTTC
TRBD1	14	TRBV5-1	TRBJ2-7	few	CASSTGQGAHEQYF	TGCGCCAGCAGCACCGGACAGGGGGCACACGAGCAGTACTTC
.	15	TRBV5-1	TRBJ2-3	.	CASSWGRSFTDTQYF	TGCGCCAGCAGCTGGGGCAGATCCTTCACAGATACGCAGTATTTT